A selection of T cell receptor beta chains follows, all from one sample in a study of T cell responses to AZD1222 COVID-19 vaccine. Assay: immunoSEQ multiplex PCR; the TCRdb copy retains only in-frame clones and omits some. The sample consists of under 150,000 clones, 75% to 95% of them appearing once. The material was peripheral blood, obtained on day 0 of AZD1222 vaccination. The receptors stem from an adult in good health. Each CDR3 is given with its conserved first and last residue. Each record gives: V gene, J gene, D gene, CDR3 DNA, CDR3 protein. The D gene is left open where the match is weak.

>TRBV15|TRBJ1-6|-
TGTGCCACCAGCATGCGGACGGACAAACCCCTCCACTTT
CATSMRTDKPLHF
>TRBV27|TRBJ1-5|TRBD1
TGTGCCAGCAGTTTCTCGGGACAGGGCAATCAGCCCCAGCATTTT
CASSFSGQGNQPQHF
>TRBV21-1|TRBJ1-6|-
TGTGCCAGCAGCAAAATTGGAGGGTGGGTACAGGGTACTTCACCCCTCCACTTT
CASSKIGGWVQGTSPLHF
>TRBV5-1|TRBJ1-2|TRBD1
TGCGCCAGCAGCTTAGGGACAGGGAATGGCTACACCTTC
CASSLGTGNGYTF
>TRBV30|TRBJ1-1|-
TGTGCCTGGAGGCAGCGCGAGACTGAAGCTTTCTTT
CAWRQRETEAFF
>TRBV10-3|TRBJ1-2|-
TGTGCCATCAGCGAGACCGTGAACTATGGCTACACCTTC
CAISETVNYGYTF
>TRBV14|TRBJ2-1|-
TGTGCCAGCAGCCAGAGGGGAACCAATGAGCAGTTCTTC
CASSQRGTNEQFF
>TRBV11-2|TRBJ2-7|-
TGTGCCAGCAGCTTAATCAAGGGAAAGCCCTACGAGCAGTACTTC
CASSLIKGKPYEQYF
>TRBV19|TRBJ2-1|-
TGTGCCAGTAGCAGGGACAAGTACAATGAGCAGTTCTTC
CASSRDKYNEQFF
>TRBV9|TRBJ2-5|-
TGTGCCAGCAGCGTAGGGTTCCGAGAGACCCAGTACTTC
CASSVGFRETQYF